This T cell receptor beta chain was recovered during a study of shared clonotypes between healthy human individuals. Generated by immunoSEQ multiplex PCR, the TCRdb table keeps only in-frame clones and is missing some. The table has fewer than 400,000 clones, approximately 79% seen once; the top ten hold 10%. Germline-derived CDR1 and CDR2 are SGHRS and YFSETQ. Trimming pared 1 base from V and 5 bases from J, leaving 7 bases between. The CDR3 loop spans 12 amino acids. This sequence was found in a man aged 25-45 years in good health. The V and J genes are TRBV5-1 and TRBJ2-7; D gene unclear. Material for sequencing was memory CD4+ T cells sorted from blood. Subset denoted: CD45RA-negative fraction. The CDR3 DNA sequence: TGCGCCAGCAGCTTGAATTATGACGAGCAGTACTTC. Protein sequence: CASSLNYDEQYF.